This T cell receptor beta chain was sequenced for a study of cytomegalovirus exposure and HLA in healthy donors. CDR1 GTSNPN and CDR2 SVGIG come from the germline V gene (reference sequence). V was pared by 1 base and J by 3 bases, with 6 bases between. The CDR3 is made up of 13 amino acids. The PCR contained 60 Vbeta and 13 Jbeta primers. TCRdb's table, derived via immunoSEQ multiplex PCR, lists solely in-frame clones and lacks some. The sample has around 180,000 clones, 85% seen once. V gene TRBV30 combines with J gene TRBJ2-2; D is undetermined. Input material: PBMCs. The sequence came from a boy between 2 and 10 years old in good health and CMV-seronegative. The CDR3 protein is CAWSAGYTGELFF. CDR3 bases: TGTGCCTGGAGTGCCGGTTACACCGGGGAGCTGTTTTTT.